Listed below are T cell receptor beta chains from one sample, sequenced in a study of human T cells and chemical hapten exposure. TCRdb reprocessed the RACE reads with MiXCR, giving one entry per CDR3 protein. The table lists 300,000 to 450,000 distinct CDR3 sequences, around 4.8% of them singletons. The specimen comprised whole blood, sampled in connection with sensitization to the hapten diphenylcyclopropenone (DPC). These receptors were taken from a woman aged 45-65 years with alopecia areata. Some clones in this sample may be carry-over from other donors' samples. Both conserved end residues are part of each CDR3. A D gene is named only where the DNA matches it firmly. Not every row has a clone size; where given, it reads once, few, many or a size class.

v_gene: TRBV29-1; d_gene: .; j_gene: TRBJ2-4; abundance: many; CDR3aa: CSVVEPAENIQYF; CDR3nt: TGCAGCGTTGTCGAACCGGCTGAAAACATTCAGTACTTC
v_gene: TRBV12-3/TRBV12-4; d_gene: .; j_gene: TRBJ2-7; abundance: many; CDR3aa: CASSLKSRSRGEQYF; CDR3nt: TGTGCCAGCAGTTTAAAGTCCCGGTCTAGGGGGGAGCAGTACTTC
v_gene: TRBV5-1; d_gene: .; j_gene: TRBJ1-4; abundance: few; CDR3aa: CASRDRPDRPKLFF; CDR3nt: TGCGCCAGCAGAGACCGACCTGACAGGCCAAAACTGTTTTTT
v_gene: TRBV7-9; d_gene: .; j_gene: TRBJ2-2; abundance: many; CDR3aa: CASISLGVGELFF; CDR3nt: TGTGCCAGCATCAGCTTGGGCGTCGGGGAGCTGTTTTTT
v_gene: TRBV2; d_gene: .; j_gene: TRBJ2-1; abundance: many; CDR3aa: CASSVLNEQFF; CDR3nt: TGTGCCAGCAGTGTCCTCAATGAGCAGTTCTTC
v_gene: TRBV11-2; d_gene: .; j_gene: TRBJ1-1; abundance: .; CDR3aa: CASSWLGAGDTEAFF; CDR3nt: TGTGCCAGCAGCTGGCTGGGAGCAGGGGACACTGAAGCTTTCTTT
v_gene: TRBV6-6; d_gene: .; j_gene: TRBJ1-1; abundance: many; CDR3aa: CASEGDFNTEAFF; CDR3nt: TGTGCCTCAGAGGGGGATTTTAACACTGAAGCTTTCTTT
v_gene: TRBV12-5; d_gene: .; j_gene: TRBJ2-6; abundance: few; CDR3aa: CASGLKTSGANVLTF; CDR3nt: TGTGCTAGTGGTTTGAAGACCTCTGGGGCCAACGTCCTGACTTTC
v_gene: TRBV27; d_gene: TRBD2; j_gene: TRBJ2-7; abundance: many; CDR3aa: CASSLAASGASYEQYF; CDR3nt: TGTGCCAGCAGTTTGGCGGCTAGCGGGGCCTCCTACGAGCAGTACTTC
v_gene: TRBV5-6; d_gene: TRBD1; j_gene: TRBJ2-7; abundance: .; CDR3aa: CASTLTGGDSYEQYF; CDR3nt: TGTGCCAGCACCTTGACAGGGGGCGACTCCTACGAGCAGTACTTC
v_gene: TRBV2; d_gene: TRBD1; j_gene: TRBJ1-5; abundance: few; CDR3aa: CASSDRGPNQPQHF; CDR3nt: TGTGCCAGCTCGGACAGGGGGCCCAATCAGCCCCAGCATTTT
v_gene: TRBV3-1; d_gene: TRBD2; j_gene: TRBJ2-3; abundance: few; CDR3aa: CASSQLALAGADTQYF; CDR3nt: TGTGCCAGCAGCCAATTGGCGCTAGCGGGGGCAGATACGCAGTATTTT
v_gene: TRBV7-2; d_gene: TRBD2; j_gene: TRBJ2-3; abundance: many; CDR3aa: CASSLVTSGDTQYF; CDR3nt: TGTGCCAGCAGCTTAGTTACTAGCGGAGATACGCAGTATTTT
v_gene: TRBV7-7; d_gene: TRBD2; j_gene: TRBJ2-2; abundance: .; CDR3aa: CASSSAGGLFLKGELFF; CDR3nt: TGTGCCAGCAGTTCCGCGGGGGGCCTGTTTTTGAAAGGGGAGCTGTTTTTT
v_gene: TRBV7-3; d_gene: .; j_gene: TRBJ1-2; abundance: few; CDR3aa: CASSLSQEGGYTF; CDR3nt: TGTGCCAGCAGCTTAAGCCAGGAAGGTGGCTACACCTTC
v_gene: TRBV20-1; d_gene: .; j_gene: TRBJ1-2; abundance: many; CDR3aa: CSARAGASPEGYTF; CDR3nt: TGCAGTGCTAGAGCTGGGGCCTCACCCGAAGGCTACACCTTC
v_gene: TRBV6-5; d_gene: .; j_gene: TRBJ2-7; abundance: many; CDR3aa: CASSTTRSYEQYF; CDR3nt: TGTGCCAGCAGTACTACTAGGTCCTACGAGCAGTACTTC
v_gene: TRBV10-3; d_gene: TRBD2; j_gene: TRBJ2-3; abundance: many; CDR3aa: CAISEVGRDTQYF; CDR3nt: TGTGCCATCAGTGAGGTCGGGAGGGATACGCAGTATTTT
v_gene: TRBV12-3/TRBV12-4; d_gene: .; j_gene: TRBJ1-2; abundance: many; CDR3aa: CASSPRARGGYTF; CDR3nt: TGTGCCAGCAGCCCGCGGGCAAGGGGTGGCTACACCTTC
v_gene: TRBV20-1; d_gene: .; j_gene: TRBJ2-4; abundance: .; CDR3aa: CSATHRIAKNIQYF; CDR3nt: TGCAGTGCTACCCACAGGATAGCCAAAAACATTCAGTACTTC
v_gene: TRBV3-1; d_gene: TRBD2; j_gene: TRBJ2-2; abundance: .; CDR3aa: CASSRPGLATGELFF; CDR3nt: TGTGCCAGCAGTCGACCGGGACTAGCGACCGGGGAGCTGTTTTTT
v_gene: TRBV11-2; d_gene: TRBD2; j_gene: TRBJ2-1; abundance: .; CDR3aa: CASSSGLAGFHNEQFF; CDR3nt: TGTGCCAGCAGCTCGGGACTAGCGGGATTCCACAATGAGCAGTTCTTC
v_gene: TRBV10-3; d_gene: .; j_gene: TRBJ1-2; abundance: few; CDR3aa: CASQGVYGYTF; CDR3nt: TGTGCCTCACAGGGTGTCTATGGCTACACCTTC
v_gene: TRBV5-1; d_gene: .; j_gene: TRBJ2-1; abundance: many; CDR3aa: CASSLDQGGQFF; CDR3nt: TGCGCCAGCAGCTTGGACCAAGGTGGGCAGTTCTTC
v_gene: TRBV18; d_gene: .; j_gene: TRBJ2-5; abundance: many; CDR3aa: CASSPPSEAETQYF; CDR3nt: TGTGCCAGCTCACCCCCCTCGGAGGCGGAGACCCAGTACTTC
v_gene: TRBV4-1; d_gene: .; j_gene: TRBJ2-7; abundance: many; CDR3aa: CASSPGGQGSYEQYF; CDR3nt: TGCGCCAGCAGCCCCGGTGGGCAGGGGTCCTACGAGCAGTACTTC
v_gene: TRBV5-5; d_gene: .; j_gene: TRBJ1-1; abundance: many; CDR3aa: CASSLVARGTEAFF; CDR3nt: TGTGCCAGCAGCTTGGTCGCCCGGGGCACTGAAGCTTTCTTT
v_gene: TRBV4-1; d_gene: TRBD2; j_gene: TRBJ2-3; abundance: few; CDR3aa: CASSPPGTSRVPQYF; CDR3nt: TGCGCCAGCAGCCCCCCCGGGACTAGCAGGGTTCCGCAGTATTTT
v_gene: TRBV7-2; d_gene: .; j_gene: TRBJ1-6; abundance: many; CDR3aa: CASSTTQNSPLHF; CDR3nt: TGTGCCAGCAGCACAACACAAAATTCACCCCTCCACTTT
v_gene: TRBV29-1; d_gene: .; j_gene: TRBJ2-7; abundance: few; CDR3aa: CSVRTDYEQYF; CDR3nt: TGCAGCGTTCGGACAGACTACGAGCAGTACTTC
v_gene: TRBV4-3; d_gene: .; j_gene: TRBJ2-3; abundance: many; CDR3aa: CASSQASADTQYF; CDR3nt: TGCGCCAGCAGCCAGGCAAGTGCAGATACGCAGTATTTT
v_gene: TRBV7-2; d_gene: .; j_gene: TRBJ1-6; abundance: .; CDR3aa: CASSFGTPLKSPLHF; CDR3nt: TGTGCCAGCAGCTTTGGGACGCCTCTGAAATCACCCCTCCACTTT
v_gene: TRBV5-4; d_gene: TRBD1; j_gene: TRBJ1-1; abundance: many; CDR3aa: CASSFTGEEAFF; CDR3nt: TGTGCCAGCAGCTTCACAGGGGAAGAAGCTTTCTTT
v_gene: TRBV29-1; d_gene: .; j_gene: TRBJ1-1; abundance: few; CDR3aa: CSVGWQEAFF; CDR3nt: TGCAGCGTGGGGTGGCAGGAAGCTTTCTTT
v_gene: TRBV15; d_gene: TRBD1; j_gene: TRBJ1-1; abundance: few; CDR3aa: CATSRNRGQWNTEAFF; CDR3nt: TGTGCCACCAGCAGGAATAGGGGGCAGTGGAACACTGAAGCTTTCTTT